The entry below describes one T cell receptor (beta chain). The data were obtained in a study of cytomegalovirus exposure and HLA in healthy donors. The study ran its PCR with 60 Vbeta and 13 Jbeta primers. The method was immunoSEQ multiplex PCR; TCRdb's version includes in-frame clones alone and lacks a portion of them. This sample has approximately 220,000 clones; about 79% occur once, and the top ten carry 1.8%. This sequence originates from a male donor in good health and CMV-seronegative. Sample: PBMCs.

CDR3 nucleotide sequence: TGTGCCAGCAGCCCAGGGAACACTGAAGCTTTCTTT. Residues: CASSPGNTEAFF. The rearrangement uses TRBV9 and TRBJ1-1, with D unclear. V lost 4 bases to trimming and J lost 1 base, with 5 bases between them. The CDR3 length is 12 residues. From germline, CDR1 is SGDLS and CDR2 YYNGEE.